These 32 T cell receptor beta chains were sequenced from one sample in a study of cytomegalovirus exposure and HLA in healthy donors. A multiplex PCR was run with 60 Vbeta primers and 13 Jbeta primers. TCRdb's copy holds only in-frame clones and misses some; the assay was immunoSEQ multiplex PCR. The sample contains approximately 150,000 clones, 80% to 90% of which appear only once. Sequencing was carried out using PBMCs. The receptors were gathered from a man aged 50-60 years in good health and CMV-seropositive.

This clone showed up just once. The germline gene is not matched at one end of the junction; a read error may be the cause. V usage is TRBV18 and J usage is TRBJ2-7; D gene uncertain. This CDR3 is 13 amino acids long. Germline lookup yields CDR1 KGHSH and CDR2 LQKENI. DNA for the CDR3: TGTGCCAGCTCCCCACAGAGCTCCTACGAGCAGTACTTC. Translated, it gives CASSPQSSYEQYF.

This rearrangement joins TRBV28 to TRBJ2-3; 7 positions match TRBD1. CDR3 length: 15 residues. Trimming at V came to 9 bases and at J to 8 bases, leaving 17 bases not matched to a gene. CDR1 and CDR2 from the germline V gene are MDHEN and SYDVKM. CDR3 DNA sequence: TGTGCCAGTAATTCCGGGACAGCGCTCGAGGGTACGCAGTATTTT. Protein product: CASNSGTALEGTQYF.

The genes are TRBV27 and TRBJ1-1; D is unresolved. This CDR3 contains 14 residues. The germline V gene has CDR1 MNHEY and CDR2 SMNVEV (reference sequence). Trimming removed 5 bases at V and 8 bases at J, with 18 bases between. The CDR3: CASSPSPGVNEAFF. For the CDR3, the DNA is TGTGCCAGCAGTCCCTCCCCCGGAGTAAACGAAGCTTTCTTT.

This sequence joins TRBV5-1 and TRBJ2-1, with D possibly being TRBD2 (7 bases). The CDR3 consists of 16 residues. Per germline, CDR1 SGHRS and CDR2 YFSETQ. V was trimmed by 4 bases and J by 1 base, leaving 15 bases between them. The CDR3 coding sequence is TGCGCCAGCAGCCCATGGGGGGGGCCTTCCTACAATGAGCAGTTCTTC. Translated: CASSPWGGPSYNEQFF.

This chain uses TRBV11-2 with TRBJ2-5; 9 nucleotides agree with TRBD2. V lost 5 bases and J lost 0; bases outside the gene matches: 7. CDR1 is SGHAT and CDR2 is FQNNGV in the germline V gene. This CDR3 contains 16 residues. In DNA form, the CDR3 reads TGTGCCAGCAGCCCTGAGGCGGGGGGGTACCAAGAGACCCAGTACTTC. It encodes CASSPEAGGYQETQYF.

The chain couples TRBV4-1 to TRBJ2-3, with a tentative D call TRBD2 (7 bases). V dropped 1 base and J dropped 4 bases, with 21 bases sitting between them. The germline gives CDR1 MGHRA, CDR2 YSYEKL. The CDR3 length is 18 residues. The CDR3 here is CASSQAGGRGGYADTQYF. In DNA form, the CDR3 reads TGCGCCAGCAGCCAAGCTGGAGGGAGGGGGGGTTACGCAGATACGCAGTATTTT.

The V and J genes are TRBV7-2 and TRBJ2-5; a possible D gene is TRBD2 (6 bases). CDR1 and CDR2 (germline): SGHTA, FQGNSA. The germline V and J ends were trimmed by 1 base and 7 bases, with 10 bases remaining between them. The CDR3 runs to 13 residues. Here the CDR3 DNA reads TGTGCCAGCAGCTTAGACGGGAGTGGGACCCAGTACTTC. Translating gives CASSLDGSGTQYF.

This sequence joins TRBV4-1 and TRBJ2-5; a weak D match, TRBD1 (6 bases). The CDR3 consists of 14 residues. Trimming removed 1 base from V and 3 bases from J, with 9 bases in between. The V gene's germline CDR1 is MGHRA and CDR2 YSYEKL. As DNA, the CDR3 is TGCGCCAGCAGCCAAGGGCAGGGGAAAGAGACCCAGTACTTC. This codes for CASSQGQGKETQYF.

This chain uses TRBV7-2 with TRBJ2-1; 9 bases agree with TRBD2. The germline CDR1 and CDR2 sequences are SGHTA and FQGNSA. V was pared by 5 bases and J by 6 bases, with 8 bases of the junction left unmatched. The CDR3 runs 15 residues. For the CDR3, the DNA is TGTGCCAGCAGCCCGTCCGCTAGCGGGGTCAATGAGCAGTTCTTC. It specifies CASSPSASGVNEQFF.

The chain combines TRBV28 with TRBJ1-3, with D possibly being TRBD1 (5 bases). With 2 bases removed from V and 6 bases from J, the gap between germline ends came to 14 bases. This CDR3 is built from 15 residues. Germline V gives CDR1 MDHEN, CDR2 SYDVKM. The CDR3 protein is CASSLRAGKVNTIYF. For the CDR3, the DNA is TGTGCCAGCAGTTTAAGGGCAGGGAAGGTAAACACCATATATTTT.

The chain carries TRBV4-2 and TRBJ1-5; 7 bases match TRBD1. Germline CDR1 reads LGHNA; CDR2 reads YNFKEQ. The CDR3 has 16 amino acids. Trimming took 4 bases from V and 1 from J; bases not matched to a gene: 7. The CDR3 protein is CASSRNRGRSNQPQHF. The DNA for the CDR3 is TGTGCCAGCAGCCGAAACAGGGGACGGAGCAATCAGCCCCAGCATTTT.

The chain carries TRBV18 and TRBJ2-7; 9 nucleotides agree with TRBD2. This CDR3 comprises 15 residues. Germline V gene lookup returns CDR1 KGHSH and CDR2 LQKENI. The V gene end was trimmed by 0 bases and the J gene end by 6 bases; junction bases not matched to a gene: 6. CDR3 residues: CASSPPASGIGEQYF. The CDR3 DNA reads TGTGCCAGCTCACCACCGGCTAGCGGGATCGGCGAGCAGTACTTC.

J is TRBJ2-7 and V is TRBV7-2, with TRBD2 as a possible D gene (7 bases). There are 15 residues in the CDR3. CDR1 and CDR2 from the germline V gene are SGHTA and FQGNSA. V was clipped by 4 bases and J by 5 bases, with 18 bases between them. The CDR3 DNA follows: TGTGCCAGCAGCTACAGAGGGGGGGACCGCGACGAGCAGTACTTC. It is translated as CASSYRGGDRDEQYF.

This clone was seen a single time. The chain employs TRBV7-9 and TRBJ1-3, with 8 positions matching TRBD1. V was pared by 1 base and J by 3 bases, with 11 bases of the junction left unmatched. There are 18 residues in the CDR3. Germline V lookup: CDR1 SEHNR, CDR2 FQNEAQ (reference sequence). The CDR3 loop is CASSLGLAGGYGGNTIYF. CDR3 coding DNA: TGTGCCAGCAGCTTAGGTCTTGCAGGGGGCTATGGTGGAAACACCATATATTTT.

The chain links TRBV10-3 to TRBJ1-2; 7 nucleotides match TRBD1. This CDR3 has 14 residues. Germline trimming cut 8 bases from V and 7 bases from J; bases unmatched to any gene: 13. Germline CDR1 is ENHRY and CDR2 is SYGVKD. The CDR3 reads CAIYRVGGAPGYTF. DNA of the CDR3: TGTGCCATCTATAGGGTAGGGGGCGCTCCTGGCTACACCTTC.

The rearrangement links TRBV5-5 to TRBJ2-5; 7 positions match TRBD2. The trim removed 2 bases at V and 5 bases at J, leaving 6 bases unmatched. Germline CDR1 SGHKS, CDR2 YYEKEE (reference sequence). The length of the CDR3 is 14 residues. The CDR3: CASSLSAGEETQYF. The CDR3 DNA reads as TGTGCCAGCAGCTTATCTGCGGGAGAGGAGACCCAGTACTTC. The full variable domain, with the rest looked up from reference TRBV5-5 and TRBJ2-5, is DAGVTQSPTHLIKTRGQQVTLRCSPISGHKSVSWYQQVLGQGPQFIFQYYEKEERGRGNFPDRFSARQFPNYSSELNVNALLLGDSALYLCASSLSAGEETQYFGPGTRLLVL.

The chain has TRBV19 and TRBJ1-4; 11 positions match TRBD1. The CDR3 is made up of 16 amino acids. With V trimmed by 7 bases and J by 7 bases, 11 bases remained unmatched. CDR1 is LNHDA, CDR2 SQIVND, per germline (reference sequence). CDR3: CASTRPLGQGGEKLFF. The CDR3 bases are TGTGCCAGTACTCGGCCTCTGGGACAGGGGGGTGAAAAACTGTTTTTT.

V and J are TRBV28 and TRBJ1-2, with D tentatively TRBD1 (5 bases). V was pared by 6 bases and J by 3 bases, with 5 bases between. From germline, CDR1 is MDHEN and CDR2 SYDVKM. The length of the CDR3 is 11 residues. Here the CDR3 reads CASRQDYGYTF. The CDR3 DNA is TGTGCCAGCAGACAGGACTATGGCTACACCTTC.

The rearrangement uses TRBV28 and TRBJ2-3; 10 bases match TRBD2. CDR1 MDHEN and CDR2 SYDVKM come from the germline V gene. V trimming: 8 bases; J trimming: 6 bases; junction bases outside the gene matches: 14. The CDR3 totals 16 residues. In DNA form, the CDR3 reads TGTGCCAGCCTACCGAGCGGGAGGGCCTCGGGGGATACGCAGTATTTT. This translates into CASLPSGRASGDTQYF.

The chain uses TRBV19 and TRBJ1-1; 9 bases line up with TRBD1. Germline lookup yields CDR1 LNHDA and CDR2 SQIVND (reference sequence). This CDR3 has 13 amino acids. Trimming cost V 3 bases and J 11 bases; bases outside gene matches: 7. CDR3 in DNA: TGTGCCAGTAGTATCCAGGGTGGACAGGGGGCTTTCTTT. Its translation is CASSIQGGQGAFF.

V and J are TRBV14 and TRBJ2-5; 7 nucleotides agree with TRBD1. The CDR3 is 18 amino acids. The germline CDR1 and CDR2 sequences are SGHDN and FVKESK. The trim removed 0 bases at V and 5 bases at J, leaving 15 bases unmatched. The CDR3 spells CASSQDRWGTAVMETQYF. The CDR3 DNA follows: TGTGCCAGCAGCCAAGATAGATGGGGGACAGCGGTGATGGAGACCCAGTACTTC.

The V gene is TRBV18, the J gene TRBJ2-1; TRBD2 matches at 7 bases. The CDR3 is 13 amino acids. J gave up 10 bases and V 1 base, and 4 bases lay outside the gene matches. Germline lookup yields CDR1 KGHSH and CDR2 LQKENI. Here the CDR3 DNA reads TGTGCCAGCTCACCACTCGGACTAGACGAGCAGTTCTTC. Translation gives CASSPLGLDEQFF.

The V gene is TRBV6-1, the J gene TRBJ2-5, with TRBD2 identical over 14 bases. J lost 4 bases, V lost 5 bases, and 3 bases had no gene match. This CDR3 spans 15 amino acids. Germline V gene data show CDR1 as MNHNS and CDR2 as SASEGT. In DNA, the CDR3 is TGTGCCAGCAGTCTTGGGACTAGCGGGGGAGAGACCCAGTACTTC. Protein: CASSLGTSGGETQYF.

This clone is medium-sized within its sample. V usage is TRBV5-4 and J usage is TRBJ1-2; tentative D call: TRBD1 (5 bases). V was cut by 5 bases and J by 2 bases, with 16 bases left in between. Germline V gene lookup returns CDR1 SGHNT and CDR2 YYREEE (reference sequence). The CDR3 loop spans 15 amino acids. CDR3 coding DNA: TGTGCCAGCAGGCGGTTGGAGGAGGGGAACTATGGCTACACCTTC. Translation gives CASRRLEEGNYGYTF.

Points on this clone: Distinct nucleotide sequences in the sample also encode this CDR3. The chain combines TRBV5-6 with TRBJ1-2; D uncertain. Germline CDR1 and CDR2: SGHDT and YYEEEE. This CDR3 has 11 amino acids. The V end lost 5 bases, the J end lost 6 bases, and 8 bases lay between the germline ends. The DNA for the CDR3 is TGTGCCAGCAGTCGCTCGGATGGCTACACCTTC. It specifies CASSRSDGYTF. Together with reference TRBV5-6 and TRBJ1-2, the CDR3 gives the full variable domain: DAGVTQSPTHLIKTRGQQVTLRCSPKSGHDTVSWYQQALGQGPQFIFQYYEEEERQRGNFPDRFSGHQFPNYSSELNVNALLLGDSALYLCASSRSDGYTFGSGTRLTVV.

With regard to this clone: Relative to the germline gene, one junction end is altered; a read error may explain this. V is TRBV20-1 and J is TRBJ2-7, with TRBD2 as a possible D gene (6 bases). Germline V gene sequence: CDR1 DFQATT, CDR2 SNEGSKA (reference sequence). CDR3 length: 10 residues. The CDR3 DNA is TGCAGTGCTGGTGGGGGGATGCGGATCTTC. Its protein product is CSAGGGMRIF.

This clone was recorded once. V gene TRBV19 combines with J gene TRBJ1-5; D not certain. The CDR3 sequence is 16 residues long. V was trimmed by 1 base and J by 2 bases, leaving 12 bases between them. The germline V gene has CDR1 LNHDA and CDR2 SQIVND (reference sequence). CDR3: CASSIGLWAGNQPQHF. The CDR3 nucleotides read TGTGCCAGTAGTATAGGCCTCTGGGCCGGCAATCAGCCCCAGCATTTT.

This clone was detected only once. The chain couples TRBV28 to TRBJ1-1; 8 bases are shared with TRBD1. Germline CDR1 MDHEN, CDR2 SYDVKM. The junction had 8 bases not matched to a gene; V was cut back by 6 bases and J by 5 bases. The CDR3 covers 14 residues. The CDR3, as DNA: TGTGCCAGCAGCCGACAGGGGAGGGCGACTGAAGCTTTCTTT. Translating it yields CASSRQGRATEAFF.

As to this clone: This sample also contains other DNA sequences that code for the same CDR3. This chain links TRBV30 with TRBJ1-1, with a weak D call TRBD1 (6 bases). Germline CDR1 GTSNPN, CDR2 SVGIG (reference sequence). Between the trimmed V and J ends, which lost 5 bases and 1 base, there was a span of 11 bases. The CDR3 contains 13 residues. CDR3 sequence (DNA): TGTGCCTGGTCCCGGACAGCGAACACTGAAGCTTTCTTT. Amino acids: CAWSRTANTEAFF.

The gene calls are TRBV7-3 and TRBJ2-6; D is uncertain. The V end lost 4 bases, the J end lost 8 bases, and 3 bases lay between the germline ends. CDR1 and CDR2 (germline): SGHTA, FQGTGA. The CDR3 covers 11 residues. The CDR3, as DNA: TGTGCCAGCAGCTCCTCCAACGTCCTGACTTTC. The encoded protein is CASSSSNVLTF.

The rearrangement joins TRBV7-2 to TRBJ2-1; D ambiguous. The germline V gene encodes CDR1 SGHTA and CDR2 FQGNSA. This CDR3 is built from 14 residues. V dropped 5 bases and J dropped 0 bases, with 8 bases sitting between them. The CDR3 nucleotides are TGTGCCAGCAGCAAAGATAGCTCCTACAATGAGCAGTTCTTC. Its translation: CASSKDSSYNEQFF. Combining the CDR3 with reference TRBV7-2 and TRBJ2-1 gives the whole variable domain GAGVSQSPSNKVTEKGKDVELRCDPISGHTALYWYRQSLGQGLEFLIYFQGNSAPDKSGLPSDRFSAERTGGSVSTLTIQRTQQEDSAVYLCASSKDSSYNEQFFGPGTRLTVL.

J is TRBJ2-1 and V is TRBV6-5; 7 bases map to TRBD2. The J segment lost 5 bases and the V segment lost 2 bases, leaving 3 bases of the junction unmatched. The CDR3 has 14 residues. Germline values: CDR1 MNHEY, CDR2 SVGAGI. CDR3 residues: CASSYNGRNNEQFF. The CDR3 nucleotides read TGTGCCAGCAGTTACAACGGGAGGAACAATGAGCAGTTCTTC.